The clone carrying this T cell receptor (beta chain) was seen a single time. What it binds is unknown. TCRdb re-called the RT-PCR reads with MiXCR, one entry per CDR3 protein. Of about 700,000 distinct CDR3 sequences listed, around 14% are singletons. V gave up 1 base and J gave up 1 base, with 14 bases separating them. The CDR3 is 16 amino acids. Per the germline V gene, CDR1 is LGHNA and CDR2 is YSLEER. The data are from a study of response to subunit inactivated influenza vaccine. Study results and limitations: Researchers suggested that each seasonal influenza vaccination recruits few new T cells.

The origin of this receptor is a man between 50 and 59 years old who received an inactivated influenza vaccine. The chain employs TRBV4-3 and TRBJ2-7; unclear D gene. The sequencing here drew on PBMCs from blood, taken about 14 days before vaccination. The CDR3 protein is CASSQVLYDLSYEQYF. The CDR3 DNA reads as TGCGCCAGCAGCCAAGTATTGTACGATCTATCCTACGAGCAGTACTTC.